This T cell receptor (beta chain) derives from a study of blood T cell repertoires in COVID-19. Study-level background: PBMCs, B-cell-depleted T cells, or T cells provided the cDNA or gDNA that made up the material.

Germline V lookup: CDR1 SGHAT, CDR2 FQNNGV. The CDR3 runs 15 residues. V was clipped by 1 base and J by 3 bases; unmatched bases: 3. Individuals drawn from around 25 US areas were roughly 18 to 95 years old. Grouping used clinical history reported by participants in a survey and questionnaire. Methods used by the authors: Reference gene primers were amplified, and this amplification served to estimate nucleated cell counts. The assay was immunoSEQ multiplex PCR, and TCRdb's table has in-frame clones only and misses some. V and J calls and clone size are given by that table; D and trimming were obtained from the DNA. The sample lists under 250,000 clones, 70% to 90% occurring once.

This sequence joins TRBV11-2 and TRBJ2-3; 8 bases are a match to TRBD1. Sequencing was carried out using PBMCs or T cells enriched from blood (not recorded which). This sequence originates from a man younger than 40 with acute COVID-19. In DNA form, the CDR3 reads TGTGCCAGCAGCTTAGCGGACAGGGAAACAGATACGCAGTATTTT. It is translated as CASSLADRETDTQYF.